This T cell receptor (beta chain) was recorded in a study of shared clonotypes between healthy human individuals. General study points: The represented genetic and exposure-history diversity was limited by the small number of donors.

TCRdb's table, derived via immunoSEQ multiplex PCR, lists solely in-frame clones and lacks some. The table has fewer than 600,000 clones, about four fifths seen once. With respect to this clone: The antigen is unknown.

The V gene's germline CDR1 is LGHNA and CDR2 YSLEER. V was cut by 11 bases and J by 3 bases, with 15 bases left in between. CDR3 length: 13 residues. Donors were healthy HIV-negative adults without recently reported acute infections or vaccinations. The gene calls are TRBV4-3 and TRBJ2-3, with D possibly being TRBD2 (6 bases). Source material: PBMCs. The receptor's source is a woman between 40 and 50 years old in good health. Some clones in this sample may be carry-over from other donors' samples. CDR3 in amino acids: CAASETSTDTQYF. DNA of the CDR3: TGCGCCGCATCCGAGACTAGTACAGATACGCAGTATTTT.